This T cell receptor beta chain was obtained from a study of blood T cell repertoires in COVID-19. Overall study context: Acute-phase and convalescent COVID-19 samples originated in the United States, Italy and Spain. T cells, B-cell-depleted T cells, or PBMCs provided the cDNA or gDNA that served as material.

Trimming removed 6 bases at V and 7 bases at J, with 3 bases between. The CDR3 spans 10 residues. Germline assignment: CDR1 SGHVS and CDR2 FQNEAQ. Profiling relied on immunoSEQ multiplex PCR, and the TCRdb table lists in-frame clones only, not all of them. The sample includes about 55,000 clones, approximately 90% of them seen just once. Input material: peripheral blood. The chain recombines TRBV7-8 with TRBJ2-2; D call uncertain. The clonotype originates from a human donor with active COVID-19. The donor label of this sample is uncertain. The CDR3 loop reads CASSNGELFF. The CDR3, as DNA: TGTGCCAGCAGTAACGGGGAGCTGTTTTTT. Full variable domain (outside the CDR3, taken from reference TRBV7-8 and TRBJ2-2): GAGVSQSPRYKVAKRGQDVALRCDPISGHVSLFWYQQALGQGPEFLTYFQNEAQLDKSGLPSDRFFAERPEGSVSTLKIQRTQQEDSAVYLCASSNGELFFGEGSRLTVL.